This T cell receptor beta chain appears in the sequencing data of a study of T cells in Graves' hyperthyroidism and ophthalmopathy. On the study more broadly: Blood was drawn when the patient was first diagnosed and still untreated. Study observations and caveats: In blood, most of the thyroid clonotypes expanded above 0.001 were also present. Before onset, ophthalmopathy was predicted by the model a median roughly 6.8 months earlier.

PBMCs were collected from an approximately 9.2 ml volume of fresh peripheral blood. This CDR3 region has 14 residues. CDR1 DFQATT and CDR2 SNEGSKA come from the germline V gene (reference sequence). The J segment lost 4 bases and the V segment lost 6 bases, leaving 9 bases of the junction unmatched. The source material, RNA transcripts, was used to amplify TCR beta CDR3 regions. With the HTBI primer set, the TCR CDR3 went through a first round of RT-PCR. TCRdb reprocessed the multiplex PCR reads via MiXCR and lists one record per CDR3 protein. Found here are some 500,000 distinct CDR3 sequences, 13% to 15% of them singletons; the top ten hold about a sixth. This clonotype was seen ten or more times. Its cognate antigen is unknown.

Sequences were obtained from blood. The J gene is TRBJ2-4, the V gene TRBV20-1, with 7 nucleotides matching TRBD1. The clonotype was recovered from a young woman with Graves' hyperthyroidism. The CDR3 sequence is CSALDRESKNIQYF. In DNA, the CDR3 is TGCAGTGCCCTAGACAGGGAGAGTAAAAACATTCAGTACTTC.